The rows below give T cell receptor beta chains drawn from one sample of a study of blood T cell repertoires in COVID-19. The method was immunoSEQ multiplex PCR; TCRdb's version includes in-frame clones alone and lacks a portion of them. The data show over 250,000 clones, around four fifths seen once. Specimen: peripheral blood. The receptors shown here come from a woman aged 45-65 years who had recovered from COVID-19. CDR3s include the opening cysteine and the closing phenylalanine or tryptophan. A D gene is named only where the DNA matches it firmly. Clone size is not always given. Where it is, it says once, few, many or a class for expanded clones.

>TRBD1|TRBV5-5|TRBJ1-1|NA
TGTGCCAGCAGCTTGGATTGGACAGGGAACACTGAAGCTTTCTTT
CASSLDWTGNTEAFF
>NA|TRBV11-2|TRBJ2-6|once
TGTGCCAGCAGCTTAGGGGGCGGAAGCTCTGGGGCCAACGTCCTGACTTTC
CASSLGGGSSGANVLTF
>NA|TRBV5-1|TRBJ2-1|NA
TGCGCCAGCAGCACCCAAAGGCTGGCAGCCTCACGGGGGAATGAGCAGTTCTTC
CASSTQRLAASRGNEQFF
>NA|TRBV4-2|TRBJ1-2|few
TGTGCCAGCAGCCAAGATCCCCAGGGCTATGGCTACACCTTC
CASSQDPQGYGYTF
>TRBD2|TRBV6-5|TRBJ2-5|NA
TGTGCCAGCAGCGTACTAGCGGGGCAAGAGACCCAGTACTTC
CASSVLAGQETQYF
>TRBD1|TRBV27|TRBJ1-6|NA
TGTGCCAGCAGTACCCGACAGGGATCACCCCTCCACTTT
CASSTRQGSPLHF
>NA|TRBV7-2|TRBJ2-5|NA
TGTGCCAGCACCTCCCGCAGGGGGGCCTCAGAGACCCAGTACTTC
CASTSRRGASETQYF
>NA|TRBV18|TRBJ1-1|once
TGTGCCAGCTCACCACCAGGGGTGGGCACTGAAGCTTTCTTT
CASSPPGVGTEAFF
>NA|TRBV28|TRBJ2-6|NA
TGTGCCAGCAGCCTCGACAACTCTGGGGCCAACGTCCTGACTTTC
CASSLDNSGANVLTF
>NA|TRBV20-1|TRBJ2-1|NA
TGCAGTGCTAAGGGGAATGAGCAGTTCTTC
CSAKGNEQFF
>TRBD2|TRBV19|TRBJ2-1|NA
TGTGCCAGTAAAAAGACTAGCGGAGACTACAATGAGCAGTTCTTC
CASKKTSGDYNEQFF
>TRBD1|TRBV19|TRBJ1-5|NA
TGTGCCAGTAGTATAGTACAGGGGCAGGATCAGCCCCAGCATTTT
CASSIVQGQDQPQHF
>NA|TRBV12-1|TRBJ2-1|NA
TGTGCCAGCAGCTTTGCTTATGCGTTGCCAGGGTTCTACAATGAGCAGTTCTTC
CASSFAYALPGFYNEQFF
>NA|TRBV10-3|TRBJ2-3|NA
TGTGCCACCAGACTAGACCGGGGGGATACGCAGTATTTT
CATRLDRGDTQYF
>TRBD2|TRBV2|TRBJ2-5|NA
TGTGCCAGCAGGGCGACTAGCGGGGGCCCGACGGAGACCCAGTACTTC
CASRATSGGPTETQYF
>NA|TRBV5-4|TRBJ2-4|NA
TGTGCCAGCAGCTGGGAGAGTACCAAAAACATTCAGTACTTC
CASSWESTKNIQYF
>TRBD1|TRBV6-2/TRBV6-3|TRBJ1-1|NA
TGTGCCAGCAGTCCCGGACAGGGGAGGGGAACTGAAGCTTTCTTT
CASSPGQGRGTEAFF
>NA|TRBV6-1|TRBJ1-2|NA
TGTGCCAGCAGTGAGGAGTCTAACTATGGCTACACCTTC
CASSEESNYGYTF
>TRBD2|TRBV19|TRBJ2-1|few
TGTGCCAGTCGCGTTGGGACTACAAACTACAATGAGCAGTTCTTC
CASRVGTTNYNEQFF
>TRBD1|TRBV6-5|TRBJ1-2|NA
TGTGCCAGCAGTATCCAGGGGGGATCCTATGGCTACACCTTC
CASSIQGGSYGYTF
>TRBD1|TRBV28|TRBJ2-7|NA
TGTGCCAGCAGTCCAACCGGGACAGGCTACGAGCAGTACTTC
CASSPTGTGYEQYF
>NA|TRBV24-1|TRBJ2-5|NA
TGTGCCACCAGTGATTTGGGGAAAGGAGGTTGGGAGACCCAGTACTTC
CATSDLGKGGWETQYF
>NA|TRBV29-1|TRBJ1-4|NA
TGCAGCGTTGACCCGGGAGGTGAAAAACTGTTTTTT
CSVDPGGEKLFF
>NA|TRBV7-2|TRBJ2-5|NA
TGTGCCAGCAGAAGGGCGGCGGGGTACGAAGAGACCCAGTACTTC
CASRRAAGYEETQYF
>TRBD2|TRBV30|TRBJ2-3|many
TGTGCCTGGAGTGGGTTAGCGGGAGCGGTAGATACGCAGTATTTT
CAWSGLAGAVDTQYF
>NA|TRBV29-1|TRBJ1-1|NA
TGCAGCGCCCAAAGCAGGGCCTACGGTGAAGCTTTCTTT
CSAQSRAYGEAFF